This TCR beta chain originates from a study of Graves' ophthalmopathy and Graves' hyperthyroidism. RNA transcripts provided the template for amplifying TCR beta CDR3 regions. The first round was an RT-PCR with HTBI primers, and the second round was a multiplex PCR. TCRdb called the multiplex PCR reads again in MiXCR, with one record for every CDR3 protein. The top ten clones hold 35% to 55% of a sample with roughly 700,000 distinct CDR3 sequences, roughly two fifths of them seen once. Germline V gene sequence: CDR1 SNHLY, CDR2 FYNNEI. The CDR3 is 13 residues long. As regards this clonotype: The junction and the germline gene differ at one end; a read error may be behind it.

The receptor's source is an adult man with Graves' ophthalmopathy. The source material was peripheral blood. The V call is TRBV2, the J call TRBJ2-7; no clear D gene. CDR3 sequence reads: CARSPRYSVGQYF. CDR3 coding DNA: TGTGCCCGCAGTCCCCGCTACAGCGTAGGGCAGTACTTC.